This T cell receptor beta chain was sequenced for a study of blood T cell repertoires in COVID-19. As for the study in general: Both acute and convalescent COVID-19 samples were obtained from the United States, Italy and Spain.

Per the germline V gene, CDR1 is MNHNS and CDR2 is SASEGT. With V trimmed by 0 bases and J by 5 bases, 7 bases remained unmatched. The CDR3 runs 16 residues. The protocol was immunoSEQ multiplex PCR, while the TCRdb copy is restricted to in-frame clones and leaves out a portion. The sample records about 35,000 clones, approximately 80% being singletons. This clone was seen a handful of times. The source material was peripheral blood. This chain uses TRBV6-1 with TRBJ1-5, with 7 bases matching TRBD1. The sequence was obtained from a man older than 75 with acute or convalescent COVID-19. In nucleotides, the CDR3 is TGTGCCAGCAGTGAAGCGCAGGGCAGGGGGGATCAGCCCCAGCATTTT. Amino acid sequence: CASSEAQGRGDQPQHF.